Each of the 18 T cell receptor beta chains below was sequenced from the same sample in a study of blood T cell repertoires in COVID-19. Using immunoSEQ multiplex PCR, the repertoire was profiled, and TCRdb retains in-frame clones only, with some absent. The table lists roughly 220,000 clones, 84% of them singletons. The sequenced sample was peripheral blood. These receptors came from a woman aged 60-75 years who had recovered from COVID-19.

J is TRBJ1-2 and V is TRBV2; 8 nucleotides agree with TRBD1. Germline V gene lookup returns CDR1 SNHLY and CDR2 FYNNEI. V was clipped by 7 bases and J by 6 bases; unmatched bases: 4. The CDR3 spans 12 residues. CDR3 protein: CASTGQGHGYTF. The CDR3 DNA reads TGTGCCAGCACCGGACAGGGCCATGGCTACACCTTC.

CDR3 sequence: CASSRAETGETQYF. In DNA, the CDR3 is TGCGCCAGCAGCCGAGCGGAAACGGGAGAGACCCAGTACTTC. The chain recombines TRBV4-1 with TRBJ2-5; maybe TRBD2 (5 bases). Germline loops: CDR1 MGHRA, CDR2 YSYEKL. CDR3 length: 14 residues. Trimming shortened V by 4 bases and J by 4 bases, and 13 bases separated the two germline ends.

The rearrangement uses TRBV5-1 and TRBJ2-2; 8 bases line up with TRBD2. This CDR3 comprises 15 residues. From germline, CDR1 is SGHRS and CDR2 YFSETQ. Trimming took 3 bases from V and 3 from J; bases not matched to a gene: 4. The CDR3 region has the DNA TGCGCCAGCAGCTCGGGACTAGTTGACACCGGGGAGCTGTTTTTT. It encodes CASSSGLVDTGELFF.

On this clone: Other DNA sequences from this sample encode an identical CDR3 as well. This chain links TRBV13 with TRBJ2-5; 7 nucleotides agree with TRBD2. The CDR3 has 13 residues. Trimming removed 0 bases from V and 5 bases from J; junction bases left unmatched: 0. In germline, CDR1 is PRHDT, CDR2 FYEKMQ (reference sequence). The DNA for the CDR3 is TGTGCCAGCAGCTTAGGGCGGGGGGAGACCCAGTACTTC. Translating gives CASSLGRGETQYF. The full variable domain, in which reference TRBV13 and TRBJ2-5 provide the parts outside the CDR3, is AAGVIQSPRHLIKEKRETATLKCYPIPRHDTVYWYQQGPGQDPQFLISFYEKMQSDKGSIPDRFSAQQFSDYHSELNMSSLELGDSALYFCASSLGRGETQYFGPGTRLLVL.

V usage is TRBV7-2 and J usage is TRBJ2-7; the D gene is possibly TRBD2 (7 bases). CDR3 length equals 15 residues. In germline, CDR1 is SGHTA, CDR2 FQGNSA. V was trimmed by 5 bases and J by 2 bases, leaving 16 bases between them. CDR3: CASSLVGGDAYEQYF. The CDR3 bases are TGTGCCAGCAGCCTGGTAGGGGGGGACGCCTACGAGCAGTACTTC. The full variable domain, completed using reference TRBV7-2 and TRBJ2-7, is GAGVSQSPSNKVTEKGKDVELRCDPISGHTALYWYRQSLGQGLEFLIYFQGNSAPDKSGLPSDRFSAERTGGSVSTLTIQRTQQEDSAVYLCASSLVGGDAYEQYFGPGTRLTVT.

This chain uses TRBV18 with TRBJ2-5; D possibly corresponds to TRBD1 (7 bases). The CDR3 is 14 amino acids. Trimming cost V 2 bases and J 4 bases, with 11 bases left between them. Germline-derived CDR1 and CDR2 are KGHSH and LQKENI. CDR3 coding DNA: TGTGCCAGCTCACCAGGGCAGGGGGGAGAGACCCAGTACTTC. Its protein is CASSPGQGGETQYF.

The chain carries TRBV12-5 and TRBJ2-1, with 9 bases identical to TRBD1. The CDR3 totals 17 residues. V shed 7 bases and J 5 bases; nucleotides not matched to a gene: 15. Germline V gene data show CDR1 as LGHNT and CDR2 as FRNRAP. CDR3 in DNA: TGTGCTAGTGCCGGGGGGAGAGGGACAGGGTTTAACAATGAGCAGTTCTTC. This gives the protein CASAGGRGTGFNNEQFF.

The V gene is TRBV9, the J gene TRBJ2-1; possible D gene TRBD1, 6 bases. CDR3 length: 16 residues. V dropped 0 bases and J dropped 7 bases, with 17 bases sitting between them. Per germline, CDR1 SGDLS and CDR2 YYNGEE. Here the CDR3 DNA reads TGTGCCAGCAGCGTAGGTAACAGGGTAAGGCGGAATGAGCAGTTCTTC. It encodes CASSVGNRVRRNEQFF. The entire variable domain, with the rest obtained from reference TRBV9 and TRBJ2-1, is as follows: DSGVTQTPKHLITATGQRVTLRCSPRSGDLSVYWYQQSLDQGLQFLIQYYNGEERAKGNILERFSAQQFPDLHSELNLSSLELGDSALYFCASSVGNRVRRNEQFFGPGTRLTVL.

The chain has TRBV2 and TRBJ1-6; D ambiguous. V gave up 6 bases and J gave up 0 bases, with 6 bases separating them. The V gene's germline CDR1 is SNHLY and CDR2 FYNNEI. The CDR3 is 14 amino acids. Written as DNA, the CDR3 is TGTGCCAGCAGGGTCAGCTCCTATAATTCACCCCTCCACTTT. As protein: CASRVSSYNSPLHF.

The chain is built from TRBV2 and TRBJ2-4; TRBD2 matches at 14 bases. Per the germline V gene, CDR1 is SNHLY and CDR2 is FYNNEI. J was trimmed by 5 bases and V by 6 bases; bases with no gene match: 6. This CDR3 comprises 16 residues. The CDR3 loop reads CASSQGLAGGQNIQYF. CDR3 nucleotides: TGTGCCAGCAGCCAAGGACTAGCGGGGGGCCAAAACATTCAGTACTTC.

The chain joins TRBV7-9 to TRBJ1-2; no definite D call. Germline V CDR1 and CDR2: SEHNR, FQNEAQ (reference sequence). This CDR3 has 14 amino acids. V was clipped by 0 bases and J by 4 bases, with 9 bases between them. The CDR3 region is CASSLAEGSYGYTF. The DNA for the CDR3 is TGTGCCAGCAGCTTAGCTGAGGGAAGCTATGGCTACACCTTC. Combining the CDR3 with reference TRBV7-9 and TRBJ1-2 gives the whole variable domain DTGVSQNPRHKITKRGQNVTFRCDPISEHNRLYWYRQTLGQGPEFLTYFQNEAQLEKSRLLSDRFSAERPKGSFSTLEIQRTEQGDSAMYLCASSLAEGSYGYTFGSGTRLTVV.

The V gene is TRBV7-9, the J gene TRBJ2-5, with D hard to call. Germline V gives CDR1 SEHNR, CDR2 FQNEAQ (reference sequence). The CDR3 spans 16 residues. V shed 4 bases and J shed 1 base, with 16 bases lying between them. CDR3 coding DNA: TGTGCCAGCAGCTCATGGCGGCAGACGCCCCAAGAGACCCAGTACTTC. Residues: CASSSWRQTPQETQYF.

CDR3: CASSPGGWDEQFF. For the CDR3, the DNA is TGTGCCAGCAGTCCAGGGGGTTGGGATGAGCAGTTCTTC. The chain couples TRBV28 to TRBJ2-1, with 7 bases that match TRBD1. The CDR3 has 13 amino acids. Germline assignment: CDR1 MDHEN and CDR2 SYDVKM. After removal of 5 bases from V and 8 bases from J, the junction contained 6 bases not matched to a gene. Filled out from reference TRBV28 and TRBJ2-1, the complete variable domain reads DVKVTQSSRYLVKRTGEKVFLECVQDMDHENMFWYRQDPGLGLRLIYFSYDVKMKEKGDIPEGYSVSREKKERFSLILESASTNQTSMYLCASSPGGWDEQFFGPGTRLTVL.

The DNA for the CDR3 is TGTGCCACTCACGACAGGGTCTGGGAGACCCAGTACTTC. This codes for CATHDRVWETQYF. The chain has TRBV5-4 and TRBJ2-5; TRBD1 matches at 7 bases. Germline-derived CDR1 and CDR2 are SGHNT and YYREEE (reference sequence). V dropped 9 bases and J dropped 5; count of bases not matched to a gene: 10. The CDR3 loop spans 13 amino acids.

V is TRBV4-3 and J is TRBJ1-1; D gene ambiguous. Trimming left V 1 base short and J 7 bases short, with 7 bases between. The V gene's germline CDR1 is LGHNA and CDR2 YSLEER. CDR3 size: 12 residues. CDR3 sequence (DNA): TGCGCCAGCAGCCAAGCCTACTATGAAGCTTTCTTT. Translation: CASSQAYYEAFF.

The rearrangement joins TRBV18 to TRBJ1-5, with D maybe TRBD1 (6 bases). Between the trimmed V and J ends, which lost 3 bases and 3 bases, there was a span of 12 bases. The CDR3 consists of 15 residues. CDR1 and CDR2 from the germline V gene are KGHSH and LQKENI. CDR3 residues: CASSPNRVSNQPQHF. The DNA of the CDR3 is TGTGCCAGCTCACCGAACAGGGTCTCCAATCAGCCCCAGCATTTT.

J is TRBJ1-1 and V is TRBV4-3, with D tentatively TRBD1 (6 bases). Germline CDR1 is LGHNA and CDR2 is YSLEER. Trimming shortened V by 4 bases and J by 8 bases, and 20 bases separated the two germline ends. CDR3 size: 15 residues. CDR3 sequence (DNA): TGCGCCAGCAGCCGAAAGGGGGGGGCCCTGCGGGAAGCTTTCTTT. Its translation is CASSRKGGALREAFF.

This chain uses TRBV2 with TRBJ1-6; D is unresolved. The V and J ends lost 7 bases and 5 bases respectively, with 9 bases between them. Germline CDR1 reads SNHLY; CDR2 reads FYNNEI. CDR3 size: 13 residues. The CDR3 coding sequence is TGTGCCAGCATCAAGACAAATAATTCACCCCTCCACTTT. Amino acids: CASIKTNNSPLHF.